Listed below are T cell receptor beta chains from one sample, sequenced in a study of cytomegalovirus exposure and HLA in healthy donors. Assay: immunoSEQ multiplex PCR; the TCRdb copy retains only in-frame clones and omits some. The sample lists around 150,000 clones, 66% occurring once. Sample: PBMCs. All receptors come from an older woman in good health and CMV-seronegative. CDR3s include the opening cysteine and the closing phenylalanine or tryptophan. The D gene is left open where the match is weak. Rows give clone size only sometimes, using once, few, many, or a class for an expanded clone.

clone_size: .; v_call: TRBV21-1; j_call: TRBJ1-2; d_call: .; cdr3_nt: TGTGCCAGCAGCAAAGCGCCAGCAGGGAGGTACTATGGCTACACCTTC; cdr3_aa: CASSKAPAGRYYGYTF
clone_size: .; v_call: TRBV7-5; j_call: TRBJ2-3; d_call: .; cdr3_nt: TGTGTCAGAAGCTTAGATAGTACGCAGTATTTT; cdr3_aa: CVRSLDSTQYF
clone_size: .; v_call: TRBV6-5; j_call: TRBJ1-6; d_call: TRBD1; cdr3_nt: TGTGCCAGCAGTTCCAGACAGGGAAATAATTCACCCCTCCACTTT; cdr3_aa: CASSSRQGNNSPLHF
clone_size: once; v_call: TRBV29-1; j_call: TRBJ2-7; d_call: TRBD2; cdr3_nt: TGCAGCGTTGCCCTAGCGGGAGTTTCCTATAACGAGCAGTACTTC; cdr3_aa: CSVALAGVSYNEQYF
clone_size: .; v_call: TRBV28; j_call: TRBJ1-4; d_call: .; cdr3_nt: TGTGCCAGCAGTCCCTGGGACACGTTTGAAAAACTGTTTTTT; cdr3_aa: CASSPWDTFEKLFF
clone_size: .; v_call: TRBV6-5; j_call: TRBJ2-7; d_call: TRBD1; cdr3_nt: TGTGCCAGCAGTGCCGGGACAGGACACTCAGAGCAGTACTTC; cdr3_aa: CASSAGTGHSEQYF
clone_size: .; v_call: TRBV18; j_call: TRBJ2-1; d_call: TRBD1; cdr3_nt: TGTGCCAGCGGGGGACAGGGGGCAAATGAGCAGTTCTTC; cdr3_aa: CASGGQGANEQFF
clone_size: .; v_call: TRBV21-1; j_call: TRBJ1-3; d_call: .; cdr3_nt: TGTGCCAGCAGCTCATCGTCCGACTCCGGAAACACCATATATTTT; cdr3_aa: CASSSSSDSGNTIYF
clone_size: .; v_call: TRBV9; j_call: TRBJ2-7; d_call: .; cdr3_nt: TGTGCCAGCAGCGCGGGGGACTTCTCCTACGAGCAGTACTTC; cdr3_aa: CASSAGDFSYEQYF
clone_size: .; v_call: TRBV2; j_call: TRBJ2-1; d_call: TRBD2; cdr3_nt: TGTGCCAGCATGAGTGAAGGTTGGGGACTAGCCTACAATGAGCAGTTCTTC; cdr3_aa: CASMSEGWGLAYNEQFF
clone_size: .; v_call: TRBV6-6; j_call: TRBJ1-2; d_call: TRBD1; cdr3_nt: TGTGCCAGCAGCCGACAGGGGGCAGGCGGCTACACCTTC; cdr3_aa: CASSRQGAGGYTF
clone_size: .; v_call: TRBV5-8; j_call: TRBJ2-1; d_call: .; cdr3_nt: TGTGCCAGCAGCTTATTCGCGGGATCCTACAATGAGCAGTTCTTC; cdr3_aa: CASSLFAGSYNEQFF
clone_size: few; v_call: TRBV7-8; j_call: TRBJ1-1; d_call: TRBD1; cdr3_nt: TGTGCCAGCAGCTTTACCGGGACAGGGTCGGTGAACACTGAAGCTTTCTTT; cdr3_aa: CASSFTGTGSVNTEAFF
clone_size: few; v_call: TRBV19; j_call: TRBJ1-2; d_call: .; cdr3_nt: TGTGCCAGTAGTATAGGGGGCGTAATCTATGGCTACACCTTC; cdr3_aa: CASSIGGVIYGYTF
clone_size: .; v_call: TRBV6-1; j_call: TRBJ1-6; d_call: .; cdr3_nt: TGTGCCAGCAGTGCGGGGAGGCTGAATCCACCCCTCCACTTT; cdr3_aa: CASSAGRLNPPLHF
clone_size: once; v_call: TRBV7-6; j_call: TRBJ2-1; d_call: .; cdr3_nt: TGTGCCAGCAGCTTAGGGTCTAGCCCACCGCATGAGCAGTTCTTC; cdr3_aa: CASSLGSSPPHEQFF
clone_size: .; v_call: TRBV19; j_call: TRBJ2-3; d_call: .; cdr3_nt: TGTGCCAGTAGTATAACGGGCCTACGCGGTCGAGGGGATACGCAGTATTTT; cdr3_aa: CASSITGLRGRGDTQYF
clone_size: .; v_call: TRBV20-1; j_call: TRBJ1-4; d_call: .; cdr3_nt: TGCAGTGCGATAACAGGGGAAAAACTGTTTTTT; cdr3_aa: CSAITGEKLFF
clone_size: once; v_call: TRBV5-6; j_call: TRBJ1-2; d_call: TRBD1; cdr3_nt: TGTGCCAGCAGCTTGAGGGACAGATACTATGGCTACACCTTC; cdr3_aa: CASSLRDRYYGYTF
clone_size: .; v_call: TRBV6-5; j_call: TRBJ2-5; d_call: TRBD2; cdr3_nt: TGTGCCAGCAGTACGGGGGGGGTCCAAGAGACCCAGTACTTC; cdr3_aa: CASSTGGVQETQYF
clone_size: few; v_call: TRBV27; j_call: TRBJ2-7; d_call: TRBD1; cdr3_nt: TGTGCCAGCAGCACTCAGGGGGCGGGCTACGAGCAGTACTTC; cdr3_aa: CASSTQGAGYEQYF
clone_size: few; v_call: TRBV7-9; j_call: TRBJ1-6; d_call: TRBD1; cdr3_nt: TGTGCCAGCAGCCCGGGACAGGGGGAACAAAATTCACCCCTCCACTTT; cdr3_aa: CASSPGQGEQNSPLHF
clone_size: .; v_call: TRBV28; j_call: TRBJ2-7; d_call: TRBD1; cdr3_nt: TGTGCCAGCAGTTTACGCCGTGCCCCGGGACAGGGGCTGTCCGAGCAGTACTTC; cdr3_aa: CASSLRRAPGQGLSEQYF
clone_size: .; v_call: TRBV18; j_call: TRBJ2-1; d_call: TRBD2; cdr3_nt: TGTGCCAGCTCACCTCTTACAGCGGGGGGGCACGATGAGCAGTTCTTC; cdr3_aa: CASSPLTAGGHDEQFF
clone_size: .; v_call: TRBV9; j_call: TRBJ1-2; d_call: TRBD1; cdr3_nt: TGTGCCAGCACCTTGCGACAGGGGGCGGGTGGCTACACCTTC; cdr3_aa: CASTLRQGAGGYTF
clone_size: .; v_call: TRBV6-4; j_call: TRBJ2-3; d_call: .; cdr3_nt: TGTGCCAGCAGTGACCGGCCCGGGTTCGAAGATACGCAGTATTTT; cdr3_aa: CASSDRPGFEDTQYF
clone_size: .; v_call: TRBV7-9; j_call: TRBJ2-7; d_call: TRBD2; cdr3_nt: TGTGCCAGCGCCCATGCCGGGACTATGCGGAAAATCACCCACGAGCAGTACTTC; cdr3_aa: CASAHAGTMRKITHEQYF
clone_size: .; v_call: TRBV6-1; j_call: TRBJ1-2; d_call: .; cdr3_nt: TGTGCCAGCAGTGAGGTGGGGGGGACGCGGGGCTACACCTTC; cdr3_aa: CASSEVGGTRGYTF
clone_size: .; v_call: TRBV7-9; j_call: TRBJ1-5; d_call: TRBD1; cdr3_nt: TGTGCCAGCAGCCCTGGACAGGGTCTTCTCCAGCCCCAGCATTTT; cdr3_aa: CASSPGQGLLQPQHF
clone_size: .; v_call: TRBV5-6; j_call: TRBJ2-3; d_call: TRBD1; cdr3_nt: TGTGCCAGCAGTGACGACAGGGGTCCTAGCACAGATACGCAGTATTTT; cdr3_aa: CASSDDRGPSTDTQYF
clone_size: .; v_call: TRBV19; j_call: TRBJ1-5; d_call: .; cdr3_nt: TGTGCCAGTAGTAGGGGGCGGACAGCGTTCAATCAGCCCCAGCATTTT; cdr3_aa: CASSRGRTAFNQPQHF
clone_size: few; v_call: TRBV12-5; j_call: TRBJ2-2; d_call: .; cdr3_nt: TGTGCTAGTGGTTTGAGGGGCAGCACCGGGGAGCTGTTTTTT; cdr3_aa: CASGLRGSTGELFF
clone_size: .; v_call: TRBV7-9; j_call: TRBJ1-4; d_call: TRBD1; cdr3_nt: TGTGCCAGCAGCTTAGGGCTAGGGGGCGGAGAAAAACTGTTTTTT; cdr3_aa: CASSLGLGGGEKLFF
clone_size: few; v_call: TRBV28; j_call: TRBJ1-5; d_call: .; cdr3_nt: TGTGCCAGCAGTTCGTCCAGCAATCAGCCCCAGCATTTT; cdr3_aa: CASSSSSNQPQHF
clone_size: .; v_call: TRBV5-4; j_call: TRBJ2-7; d_call: .; cdr3_nt: TGTGCCAGCAGCTCTGGCCTGACAGCCCCGCGGTACGAGCAGTACTTC; cdr3_aa: CASSSGLTAPRYEQYF
clone_size: .; v_call: TRBV28; j_call: TRBJ1-6; d_call: TRBD1; cdr3_nt: TGTGCCAGCAGTTTGCTGGTAGGACAGGCCAATTCACCCCTCCACTTT; cdr3_aa: CASSLLVGQANSPLHF
clone_size: few; v_call: TRBV4-3; j_call: TRBJ2-7; d_call: TRBD1; cdr3_nt: TGCGCCAGCAGCCAAGAAACAGGGGCCTACGAGCAGTACTTC; cdr3_aa: CASSQETGAYEQYF
clone_size: once; v_call: TRBV6-1; j_call: TRBJ2-6; d_call: .; cdr3_nt: TGTGCCAGCAGAAATCAGGGATATGGGGCCAACGTCCTGACTTTC; cdr3_aa: CASRNQGYGANVLTF
clone_size: .; v_call: TRBV7-6; j_call: TRBJ2-3; d_call: TRBD2; cdr3_nt: TGTGCCAGCAGCTTAGTAGCTAGCGGGAGTGTCTCTAGCACAGATACGCAGTATTTT; cdr3_aa: CASSLVASGSVSSTDTQYF
clone_size: .; v_call: TRBV5-1; j_call: TRBJ2-3; d_call: TRBD1; cdr3_nt: TGCGCCAGCAGCCCGGCGGGACAGGGGGGTGGCACAGATACGCAGTATTTT; cdr3_aa: CASSPAGQGGGTDTQYF
clone_size: .; v_call: TRBV19; j_call: TRBJ2-3; d_call: TRBD2; cdr3_nt: TGTGCCAGTAGTACTCGACTAGCGGGGGAAACAGATACGCAGTATTTT; cdr3_aa: CASSTRLAGETDTQYF
clone_size: .; v_call: TRBV5-8; j_call: TRBJ2-5; d_call: TRBD1; cdr3_nt: TGTGCCAGCAGCCCCGGACAGGGTCTACAAGAGACCCAGTACTTC; cdr3_aa: CASSPGQGLQETQYF
clone_size: few; v_call: TRBV5-4; j_call: TRBJ2-5; d_call: TRBD2; cdr3_nt: TGTGCCAGCAGCATAGCGGGGGGGCGGAAGCAGTACTTC; cdr3_aa: CASSIAGGRKQYF
clone_size: .; v_call: TRBV18; j_call: TRBJ1-1; d_call: .; cdr3_nt: TGTGCCAGCTCACCCGCGACAGCCTCCAACACTGAAGCTTTCTTT; cdr3_aa: CASSPATASNTEAFF
clone_size: .; v_call: TRBV15; j_call: TRBJ2-7; d_call: TRBD2; cdr3_nt: TGTGCCACCAGCAGAGGGCGGGGGGCCTCCTACGAGCAGTACTTC; cdr3_aa: CATSRGRGASYEQYF
clone_size: .; v_call: TRBV11-2; j_call: TRBJ2-3; d_call: .; cdr3_nt: TGTGCCAGCAGCTCCCCAGGGGACACAGATACGCAGTATTTT; cdr3_aa: CASSSPGDTDTQYF
clone_size: .; v_call: TRBV7-3; j_call: TRBJ2-1; d_call: TRBD2; cdr3_nt: TGTGCCAGCAGCTTACTCGCGGGAGGTTTCAATGAGCAGTTCTTC; cdr3_aa: CASSLLAGGFNEQFF
clone_size: .; v_call: TRBV28; j_call: TRBJ2-5; d_call: .; cdr3_nt: TGTGCCACCAGCTCCCCAGGGGTTCGGGAGACCCAGTACTTC; cdr3_aa: CATSSPGVRETQYF
clone_size: .; v_call: TRBV27; j_call: TRBJ1-1; d_call: .; cdr3_nt: TGTGCCAGCGCCGGTGGCACTGAAGCTTTCTTT; cdr3_aa: CASAGGTEAFF
clone_size: .; v_call: TRBV7-9; j_call: TRBJ1-3; d_call: .; cdr3_nt: TGTGCCATCTCCGCGGGGGACTCTGGAAACACCATATATTTT; cdr3_aa: CAISAGDSGNTIYF
clone_size: many; v_call: TRBV7-2; j_call: TRBJ1-6; d_call: .; cdr3_nt: TGTGCCAGCAGCTTAGAAGGCAGGGCCAATTCACCCCTCCACTTT; cdr3_aa: CASSLEGRANSPLHF
clone_size: .; v_call: TRBV5-1; j_call: TRBJ2-2; d_call: TRBD2; cdr3_nt: TGCGCCAGCAGCTCTTGGACTAGCGGGAGTTCAGGGGAGCTGTTTTTT; cdr3_aa: CASSSWTSGSSGELFF
clone_size: .; v_call: TRBV4-2; j_call: TRBJ2-1; d_call: TRBD2; cdr3_nt: TGTGCCAGCAGCCGAACTAGCGAGCTCTACGATGAGCAGTTCTTC; cdr3_aa: CASSRTSELYDEQFF
clone_size: .; v_call: TRBV7-2; j_call: TRBJ2-7; d_call: .; cdr3_nt: TGTGCCAGCAGCCCGTCGGGCAGGCTCGGGGACGAGCAGTACTTC; cdr3_aa: CASSPSGRLGDEQYF